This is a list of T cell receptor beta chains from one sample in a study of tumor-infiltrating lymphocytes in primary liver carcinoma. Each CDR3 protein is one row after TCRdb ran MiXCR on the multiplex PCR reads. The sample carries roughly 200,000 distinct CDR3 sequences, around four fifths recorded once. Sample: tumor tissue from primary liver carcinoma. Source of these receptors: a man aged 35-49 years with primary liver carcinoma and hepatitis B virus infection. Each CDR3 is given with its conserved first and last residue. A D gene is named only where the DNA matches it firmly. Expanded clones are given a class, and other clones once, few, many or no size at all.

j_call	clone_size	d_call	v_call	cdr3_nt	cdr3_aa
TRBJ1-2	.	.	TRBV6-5	TGTGCCAACAGTAAAATAGGGGAAGATGGCTACACCTTC	CANSKIGEDGYTF
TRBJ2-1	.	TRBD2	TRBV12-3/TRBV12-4	TGTGCCAGCAATACCGGGACTATCTCCTACAATGAACAGTCCTTC	CASNTGTISYNEQSF
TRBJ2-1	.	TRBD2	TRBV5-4	TGTCCCAGCATCTCCCAAACTGGCGGGAGGGCTCTTGAGCAGTTCTTC	CPSISQTGGRALEQFF
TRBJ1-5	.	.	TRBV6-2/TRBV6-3	TGTACCAGTAGTTACATGACCCCCAATCAGCCCCAGCATTTT	CTSSYMTPNQPQHF
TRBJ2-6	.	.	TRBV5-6	TGTGCCAGCAGCTTCGTGGGTGTCCTGACTTTC	CASSFVGVLTF
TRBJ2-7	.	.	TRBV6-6	TGTGTCAGCTGTACTAAAGACGAGCAGTACTTC	CVSCTKDEQYF
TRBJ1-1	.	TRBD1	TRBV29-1	TGCAGCGTCGCAGGGGGGGGCCTGTATAGTGAAGCTTTCTTT	CSVAGGGLYSEAFF
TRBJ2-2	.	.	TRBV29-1	TGCAGCGTCGATCCAGGGGTGAACACCGGGGAGCTGTTTTTT	CSVDPGVNTGELFF
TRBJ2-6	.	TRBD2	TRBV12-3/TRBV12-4	TGTGCCAGCAGTCGGACCCGACTAGCTCCCGGTCGGGCTTCTGGGGCCAACGTCCTGACTTTC	CASSRTRLAPGRASGANVLTF
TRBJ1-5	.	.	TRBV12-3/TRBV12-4	TGTGCCAGCAGCCACCAGGGCGACAATCAGCTCCAGCATTTT	CASSHQGDNQLQHF
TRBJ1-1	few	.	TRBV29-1	TGCAGCGTTGCGACCGGGTGGGGCATGAACACTGAAGCTTTCTTT	CSVATGWGMNTEAFF
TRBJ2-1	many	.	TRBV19	TGTGCCAGTAGTAGAGGACAGCGGATGAATGAGCAGTTCTTC	CASSRGQRMNEQFF
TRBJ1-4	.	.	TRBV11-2	TGTGCCAGCAGCTTAGATCTTGGGGGTTCAGGCTGTTTTTTT	CASSLDLGGSGCFF
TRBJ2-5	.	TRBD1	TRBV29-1	TGCGGTGTTGAAGCGGATAGGGGGCGAGCAGAGACCCAGTACTTC	CGVEADRGRAETQYF
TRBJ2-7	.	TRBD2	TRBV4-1	TGCGCCAGCAGCCGTCTACCGGAACAGGGGATACCGACTAGCGGGAGGGCCTGGGGAGAGCAGTACTTC	CASSRLPEQGIPTSGRAWGEQYF
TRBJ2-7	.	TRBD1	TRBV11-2	TGTGCCAGCAGGTTACGATGGACAGGGGAATATGAGCAGTACTTC	CASRLRWTGEYEQYF
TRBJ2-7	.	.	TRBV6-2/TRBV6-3	TGTCCCAGCAGTTACGACTACTACTACGAGCGGTACTTC	CPSSYDYYYERYF
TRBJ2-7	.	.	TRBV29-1	TGCAACGCCATGACATCTGGGACTGGCACTCCCTGCGAGCAGTACTTC	CNAMTSGTGTPCEQYF
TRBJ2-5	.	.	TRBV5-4	TGTGCCAGCAGCCCAGCACATGTAGGGGAGGCCCAGTACTTC	CASSPAHVGEAQYF
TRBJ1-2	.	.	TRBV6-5	TGTACCAGCAGACCCGGGACGGCTGAATTAGGCTACACATTC	CTSRPGTAELGYTF
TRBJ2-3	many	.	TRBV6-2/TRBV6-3	TGTGCCAGCAGTTACTCTAGCCCTTATACGCAGTATTTT	CASSYSSPYTQYF
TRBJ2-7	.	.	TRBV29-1	TGCAGCGTTGACGACTCAGGAGGGAGCTCCTACGAGCAGTACTTC	CSVDDSGGSSYEQYF
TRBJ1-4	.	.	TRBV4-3	TGCGCCAGCAGCCGCGGACAAGGGGGAGAAATACTGTTTTTT	CASSRGQGGEILFF
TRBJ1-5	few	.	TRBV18	TGTGCCAGCTCAACAGGCAATCAGCCCCAGCATTTT	CASSTGNQPQHF
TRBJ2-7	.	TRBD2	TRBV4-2	TGTGCCAGCAGTCAAGATAGGGCTAGCGGGTACTTCGAGCAGTACTTC	CASSQDRASGYFEQYF
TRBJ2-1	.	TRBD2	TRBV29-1	TGCAGCGTTGTGACTAGCGGGAGCTACTATGAGCAGTTCTTC	CSVVTSGSYYEQFF
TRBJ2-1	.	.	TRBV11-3	TGTGCCAGCAGCTTAGGAGTCAGCAACTATGAGCACTTCTTC	CASSLGVSNYEHFF
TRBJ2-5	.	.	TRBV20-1	TGCAGTGCCTCGAAACAAGAGACCCAGTACTTC	CSASKQETQYF
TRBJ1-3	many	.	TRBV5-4	TGTGCCAGCAGCTTGGCGTCCTCTGGAAACACCATATATTTT	CASSLASSGNTIYF
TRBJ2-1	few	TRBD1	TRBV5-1	TGTGCCAGCAGCTTCTCAGGGGGTTATAATGGGCAGTTCTTC	CASSFSGGYNGQFF
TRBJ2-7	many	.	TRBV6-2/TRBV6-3	TGTGCCAGCAGTTACGAGACTCCCTACGAGCAGTACTTC	CASSYETPYEQYF
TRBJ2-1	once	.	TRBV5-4	TGTGTCAGCAGCTTGTGGGGGCGTACGGGTGAGCAGTTCTTC	CVSSLWGRTGEQFF
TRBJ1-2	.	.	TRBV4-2	TGTACCAGCAACCAAGATCGAACAGGCTGGGGCTACACCTTC	CTSNQDRTGWGYTF
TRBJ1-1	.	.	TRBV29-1	TGCAGCGCTGCCCCAGCTTGGGGGATGAACACTGAAGCTTTCTTT	CSAAPAWGMNTEAFF
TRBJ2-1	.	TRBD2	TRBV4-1	TGCGCCAGCAGGCCCGAACTAGCGGGTGCGTACAATGAGCAGTTCTTC	CASRPELAGAYNEQFF
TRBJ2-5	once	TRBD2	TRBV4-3	TGCGGCACCAGCCAAGCGGCTTGCGGGAGGACTGGTGAGACCCAGTACTTC	CGTSQAACGRTGETQYF
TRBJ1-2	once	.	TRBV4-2	TGTACTAGCAGCCAAGATGTCCAGGGTACCTATGGCTACACCTTC	CTSSQDVQGTYGYTF
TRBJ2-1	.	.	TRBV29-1	TGCAGCGTTCGGCAGAGGAGTTCCTACAATGACCAGTTCTTC	CSVRQRSSYNDQFF
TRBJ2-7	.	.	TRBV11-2	TGTGCCAGCAGCTCTAATAGGAACTCCTATGAGCACTTCTTC	CASSSNRNSYEHFF
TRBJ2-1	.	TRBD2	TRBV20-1	TGCAGTGCTAGAGATTTACTAGCGGGAGAAGAGCAGTTCTTC	CSARDLLAGEEQFF
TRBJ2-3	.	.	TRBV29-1	TGCAGAGTTAAGGGCAGGGTCGGCATCACAGATACGCAGTGTTTT	CRVKGRVGITDTQCF
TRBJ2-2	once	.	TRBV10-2	TGCGCCAGCAGTGGACGAACAGGGAGTGCGGAGCTGTTTTTT	CASSGRTGSAELFF
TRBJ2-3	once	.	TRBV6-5	TGTGCCAGCAATCCAGGACTTCCGGGAACAGAAACGCAGTATTTT	CASNPGLPGTETQYF
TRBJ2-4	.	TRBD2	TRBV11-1	TGTGCCAGTAACTTTCTCGGGACTAGCGGGACCAAAAACATTCTGTACTTC	CASNFLGTSGTKNILYF
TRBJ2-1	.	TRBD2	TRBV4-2	TGTGCCAGCAGTCCGGACCTAGCGGAACCCTACAATGAGCAGTTCTTC	CASSPDLAEPYNEQFF